This T cell receptor (beta chain) was retrieved from a study of blood T cell repertoires in COVID-19. Study details: Samples came from the United States, Italy and Spain, spanning acute and convalescent COVID-19.

In the authors' methods: Estimates of nucleated cell counts were drawn from the amplification of reference gene primers. Clones were read by immunoSEQ multiplex PCR, and TCRdb kept only the in-frame ones, dropping some. That table gives V, J and clone size, and the DNA gave D and trimming. The table has about 34,000 clones, 75% to 90% seen once. This clonotype originated in a woman aged 70-85 years with acute or convalescent COVID-19. The sequenced material came from peripheral blood.

The CDR3 sequence: CASSYEEEDTGELFF. The CDR3 DNA reads TGTGCCAGCAGTTATGAAGAGGAAGACACCGGGGAGCTGTTTTTT. This chain uses TRBV5-4 with TRBJ2-2; D call uncertain. The CDR3 totals 15 residues. Trimming stripped 5 bases from V and 3 bases from J, with 14 bases between. The germline CDR1 and CDR2 sequences are SGHNT and YYREEE (reference sequence).